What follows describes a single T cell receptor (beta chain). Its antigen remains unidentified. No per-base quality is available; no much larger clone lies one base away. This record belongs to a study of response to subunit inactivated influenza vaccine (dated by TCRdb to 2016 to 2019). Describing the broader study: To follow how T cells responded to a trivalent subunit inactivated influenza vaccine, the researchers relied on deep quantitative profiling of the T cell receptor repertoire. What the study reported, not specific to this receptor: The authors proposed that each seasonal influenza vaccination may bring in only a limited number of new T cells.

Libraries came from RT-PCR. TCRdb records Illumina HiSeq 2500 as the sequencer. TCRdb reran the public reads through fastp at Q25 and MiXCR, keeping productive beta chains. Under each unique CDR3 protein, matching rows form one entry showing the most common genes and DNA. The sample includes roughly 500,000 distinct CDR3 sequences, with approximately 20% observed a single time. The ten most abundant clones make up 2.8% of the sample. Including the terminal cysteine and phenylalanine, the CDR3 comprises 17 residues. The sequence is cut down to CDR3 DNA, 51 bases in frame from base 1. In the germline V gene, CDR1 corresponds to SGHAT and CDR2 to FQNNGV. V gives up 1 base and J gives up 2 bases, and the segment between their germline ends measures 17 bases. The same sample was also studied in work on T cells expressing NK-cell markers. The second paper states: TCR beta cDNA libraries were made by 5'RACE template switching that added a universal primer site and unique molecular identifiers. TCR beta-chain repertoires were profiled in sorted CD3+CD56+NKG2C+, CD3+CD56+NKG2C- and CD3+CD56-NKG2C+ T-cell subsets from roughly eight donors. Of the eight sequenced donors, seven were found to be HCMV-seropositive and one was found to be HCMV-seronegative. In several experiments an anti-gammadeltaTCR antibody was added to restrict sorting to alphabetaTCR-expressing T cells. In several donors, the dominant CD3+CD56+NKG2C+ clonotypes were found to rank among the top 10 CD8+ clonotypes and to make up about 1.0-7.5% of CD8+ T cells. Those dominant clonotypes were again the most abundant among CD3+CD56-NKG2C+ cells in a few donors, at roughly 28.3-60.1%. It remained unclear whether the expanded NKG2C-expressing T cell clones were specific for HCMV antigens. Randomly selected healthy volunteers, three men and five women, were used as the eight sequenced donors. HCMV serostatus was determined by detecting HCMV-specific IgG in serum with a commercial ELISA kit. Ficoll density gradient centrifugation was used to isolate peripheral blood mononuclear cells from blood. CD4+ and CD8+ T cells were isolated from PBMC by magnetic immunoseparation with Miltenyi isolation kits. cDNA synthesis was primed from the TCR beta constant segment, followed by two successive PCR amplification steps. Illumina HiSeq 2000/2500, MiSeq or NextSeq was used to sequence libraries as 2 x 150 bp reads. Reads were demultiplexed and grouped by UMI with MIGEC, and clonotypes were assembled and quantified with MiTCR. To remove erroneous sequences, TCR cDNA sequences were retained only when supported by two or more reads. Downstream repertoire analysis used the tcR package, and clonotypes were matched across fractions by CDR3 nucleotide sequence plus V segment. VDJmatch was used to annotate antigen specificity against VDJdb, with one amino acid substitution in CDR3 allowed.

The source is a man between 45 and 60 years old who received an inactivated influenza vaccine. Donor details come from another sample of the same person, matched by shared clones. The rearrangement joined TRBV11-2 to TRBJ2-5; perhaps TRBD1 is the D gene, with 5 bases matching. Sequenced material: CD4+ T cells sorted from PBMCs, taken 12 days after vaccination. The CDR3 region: CASSLGRGNRIQETQYF. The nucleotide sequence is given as TGTGCCAGCAGCTTAGGAAGAGGCAACAGGATTCAAGAGACCCAGTACTTC.